This T cell receptor (beta chain) is drawn from a study of cytomegalovirus exposure and HLA in healthy donors. Those who donated were healthy bone marrow donors. The PCR employed 60 Vbeta primers together with 13 Jbeta primers. TCRdb's table, derived via immunoSEQ multiplex PCR, lists solely in-frame clones and lacks some. This sample's clone table lists roughly 58,000 clones. From germline, CDR1 is SGHAT and CDR2 FQNNGV. V lost 1 base and J lost 5, with 8 bases in between. The CDR3 contains 13 residues. This TCR derives from a woman aged 50 to 60 in good health and CMV-seropositive. The V gene is TRBV11-2, the J gene TRBJ2-5; D not resolved. The sequenced material came from PBMCs. The CDR3 loop reads CASSLAGRETQYF. CDR3 coding DNA: TGTGCCAGCAGCTTAGCAGGCAGGGAGACCCAGTACTTC.